This T cell receptor beta chain was found in a study of long-term antiretroviral therapy in people with HIV. The CDR3 contains 16 residues. Per the germline V gene, CDR1 is SGDLS and CDR2 is YYNGEE. Trimming cost V 4 bases and J 4 bases; bases outside gene matches: 11. Study conclusions and caveats: Comparison with controls showed narrower CDR3 length ranges in HIV repertoires.

Treatment for every participant with HIV took place in the United States. With survey level as its setting, the immunoSEQ assay was v3.0. Sequencing was performed with immunoSEQ multiplex PCR; in TCRdb, only in-frame clones are kept and a portion is missing. Of fewer than 30,000 clones in the sample, around 90% are singletons; the top ten hold approximately 9.3%. About this clone: Antigen: not known.

The material sequenced was unsorted PBMCs, taken 1.8 years before starting antiretroviral therapy. The TCR comes from a man aged 50-60 years with HIV. The chain employs TRBV9 and TRBJ2-3; 8 bases agree with TRBD2. CDR3: CASSIRRAGGPDTQYF. CDR3 coding DNA: TGTGCCAGCAGCATCAGAAGGGCGGGGGGCCCAGATACGCAGTATTTT.